Presented here are 18 T cell receptor beta chains from one specimen sequenced in a study of immune reconstitution after stem cell transplant in scleroderma. From the RT-PCR reads, TCRdb called clonotypes with MiXCR, one entry per CDR3 protein. The sample has over 1,500 distinct CDR3 sequences; less than 15% are singletons. This material was collected before or after autologous hematopoietic stem cell transplantation (not recorded which). All receptors derive from a female donor with systemic sclerosis.

This clonotype showed up just once. The V and J genes are TRBV2 and TRBJ2-5; TRBD1 matches 7 bases. Germline V lookup: CDR1 SNHLY, CDR2 FYNNEI. V was pared by 8 bases and J by 6 bases, with 3 bases of the junction left unmatched. The CDR3 sequence is 11 residues long. The CDR3: CASCRGKTQYF. Written as DNA, the CDR3 is TGTGCCAGCTGCAGGGGGAAGACCCAGTACTTC.

This clonotype was seen once. V is TRBV7-2 and J is TRBJ2-7, with D tentatively TRBD1 (5 bases). Per germline, CDR1 SGHTA and CDR2 FQGNSA. The CDR3 extends over 14 amino acids. V was shortened by 6 bases and J by 5 bases, with 17 bases between the two germline ends. CDR3 amino acids: CASSFTNAGHEQYF. CDR3 DNA sequence: TGTGCCAGCAGTTTTACGAATGCAGGGCACGAGCAGTACTTC.

This clonotype was seen at least ten times. V usage is TRBV9 and J usage is TRBJ2-6; 7 nucleotides line up with TRBD1. The CDR3 runs 17 residues. The ends lost 4 bases at V and 0 bases at J; junction bases unmatched: 7. The germline V gene has CDR1 SGDLS and CDR2 YYNGEE. CDR3 protein: CASSPRDRSSGANVLTF. CDR3 in DNA: TGTGCCAGCAGCCCCCGGGACAGAAGCTCTGGGGCCAACGTCCTGACTTTC.

The J gene is TRBJ2-1, the V gene TRBV5-1, with a possible D match to TRBD2 (7 bases). Trimming removed 4 bases at V and 8 bases at J, with 19 bases between. Per germline, CDR1 SGHRS and CDR2 YFSETQ. The CDR3 loop spans 15 amino acids. CDR3 nucleotide sequence: TGCGCCAGCAGCCAGGCGGGGGCCCCCGGCGATGAGCAGTTCTTC. This gives the protein CASSQAGAPGDEQFF.

This rearrangement joins TRBV20-1 to TRBJ1-1; D possibly corresponds to TRBD1 (5 bases). V lost 1 base, J lost 5 bases, and 14 bases lay in between. Germline values: CDR1 DFQATT, CDR2 SNEGSKA (reference sequence). The CDR3 extends over 14 amino acids. The chain's CDR3 is CSARVGDLTTEAFF. The CDR3 nucleotides are TGCAGTGCTAGAGTGGGGGATTTGACGACTGAAGCTTTCTTT.

This clonotype has just a few counts. The rearrangement links TRBV29-1 to TRBJ1-4; D ambiguous. Trimming took off 3 bases at V and 8 bases at J, with 13 bases between the two ends. CDR3 length: 13 residues. In germline, CDR1 is SQVTM, CDR2 ANQGSEA. This CDR3 is CSVEPSRGEKLFF. The CDR3 DNA reads as TGCAGCGTTGAGCCCAGTCGCGGGGAAAAACTGTTTTTT.

In its sample, this clonotype ranks as medium-sized. The V call is TRBV7-2, the J call TRBJ2-4; 15 bases map to TRBD2. CDR3 length: 16 residues. V dropped 5 bases and J dropped 8; count of bases not matched to a gene: 7. The germline gives CDR1 SGHTA, CDR2 FQGNSA. CDR3 protein: CASSIGLAGGRDIQYF. The DNA for the CDR3 is TGTGCCAGCAGCATAGGACTAGCGGGGGGGCGGGACATTCAGTACTTC.

This clonotype is categorized as medium-sized. The genes are TRBV2 and TRBJ2-3; 10 nucleotides agree with TRBD1. The CDR3 extends over 16 amino acids. CDR1 is SNHLY and CDR2 is FYNNEI in the germline V gene. V shed 3 bases, J shed 4 bases, and the junction held 7 bases outside the gene matches. The CDR3 loop is CASSDLGQGWADTQYF. In nucleotides, the CDR3 is TGTGCCAGCAGTGATTTGGGACAGGGGTGGGCAGATACGCAGTATTTT.

This clonotype is labeled medium-sized. This sequence joins TRBV7-2 and TRBJ1-1; TRBD1 matches 10 bases. Per the germline V gene, CDR1 is SGHTA and CDR2 is FQGNSA. With V trimmed by 7 bases and J by 8 bases, 4 bases remained unmatched. The CDR3 is made up of 12 amino acids. The CDR3 sequence is CASNQDRGEAFF. In nucleotides, the CDR3 is TGTGCCAGCAACCAGGACAGGGGGGAAGCTTTCTTT.

This clonotype was seen only a few times. A read error may be the cause here, since a much bigger clone is one base away. The rearrangement links TRBV2 to TRBJ2-2, with D unclear. Trimming stripped 10 bases from V and 2 bases from J, with 8 bases between. CDR1 is SNHLY, CDR2 FYNNEI, per germline. This CDR3 is built from 12 residues. The CDR3 here is CANGPNTGELFF. CDR3 coding DNA: TGTGCCAACGGTCCCAACACCGGGGAGCTGTTTTTT.

The V call is TRBV27, the J call TRBJ2-7; no firm D call. The V and J ends lost 0 bases and 2 bases respectively, with 8 bases between them. CDR3 length equals 14 residues. Germline CDR1 MNHEY, CDR2 SMNVEV (reference sequence). The DNA of the CDR3 is TGTGCCAGCAGTTTATCCTCCGGCACCTACGAGCAGTACTTC. As protein: CASSLSSGTYEQYF.

This clonotype is termed medium-sized. The chain combines TRBV7-2 with TRBJ2-6; D perhaps matches TRBD1 (6 bases). The CDR3 totals 16 residues. Per germline, CDR1 SGHTA and CDR2 FQGNSA. The V gene lost 5 bases and the J gene lost 4 bases, with 15 bases spanning the gap. CDR3 nucleotide sequence: TGTGCCAGCAGCGCAGGCTCAGGGACAGGGGCCAACGTCCTGACTTTC. Its translation is CASSAGSGTGANVLTF.

V and J are TRBV11-2 and TRBJ2-7, with TRBD2 matching 7 bases. J lost 4 bases, V lost 5 bases, and 11 bases had no gene match. CDR1 and CDR2 from the germline V gene are SGHAT and FQNNGV. The CDR3 runs to 15 residues. The CDR3 DNA sequence: TGTGCCAGCAGCCGTGGGGGGGTCGGAGGATACGAGCAGTACTTC. It specifies CASSRGGVGGYEQYF.

In its sample, this clonotype is medium-sized. The genes are TRBV27 and TRBJ2-1; possible D gene TRBD2, 5 bases. Trimming took off 8 bases at V and 9 bases at J, with 17 bases between the two ends. Germline CDR1 reads MNHEY; CDR2 reads SMNVEV (reference sequence). CDR3 length: 13 amino acids. Here the CDR3 DNA reads TGTGCCAGCGGCAGACATTCCGGAGGTGAGCAGTTCTTC. Translation gives CASGRHSGGEQFF.

By frequency in the sample, this clonotype is medium-sized. CDR3 sequence reads: CASSLDPGRNTEAFF. The CDR3 bases are TGCGCCAGCAGCTTGGATCCAGGGCGAAACACTGAAGCTTTCTTT. The V and J genes are TRBV5-1 and TRBJ1-1; TRBD1 might be the D (5 bases). Trimming removed 0 bases at V and 2 bases at J, with 11 bases between. The germline CDR1 and CDR2 sequences are SGHRS and YFSETQ. The CDR3 has 15 amino acids.

By share, this clonotype ranks as medium-sized. The rearrangement links TRBV29-1 to TRBJ1-2; D is perhaps TRBD1 (6 bases). The V end lost 3 bases, the J end lost 5 bases, and 19 bases lay between the germline ends. This CDR3 is 15 amino acids long. CDR1 SQVTM and CDR2 ANQGSEA come from the germline V gene. CDR3 residues: CSVEGRGEGTYGYTF. The CDR3, as DNA: TGCAGCGTTGAGGGCAGGGGAGAGGGAACATATGGCTACACCTTC.

On this clonotype: A much larger clone sits a single nucleotide away, making a read error possible. The gene calls are TRBV27 and TRBJ2-5, with 14 positions matching TRBD2. This CDR3 is built from 16 residues. Germline V gives CDR1 MNHEY, CDR2 SMNVEV (reference sequence). After removal of 5 bases from V and 7 bases from J, the junction contained 9 bases not matched to a gene. CDR3 nucleotides: TGTGCCAGCAGTCCAAGACTAGCGGGGGGGATAGGGACCCAGTACTTC. As protein: CASSPRLAGGIGTQYF.

This clonotype was recorded a few times. The gene calls are TRBV7-6 and TRBJ2-3, with TRBD2 identical over 9 bases. The length of the CDR3 is 14 residues. Germline V gives CDR1 SGHVS, CDR2 FNYEAQ. The ends lost 3 bases at V and 5 bases at J; junction bases unmatched: 3. As DNA, the CDR3 is TGTGCCAGCAGCTTCAGCGGGGGGATAGATACGCAGTATTTT. Protein: CASSFSGGIDTQYF. Supplemented by reference TRBV7-6 and TRBJ2-3, the full variable domain reads GAGVSQSPRYKVTKRGQDVALRCDPISGHVSLYWYRQALGQGPEFLTYFNYEAQQDKSGLPNDRFSAERPEGSISTLTIQRTEQRDSAMYRCASSFSGGIDTQYFGPGTRLTVL.